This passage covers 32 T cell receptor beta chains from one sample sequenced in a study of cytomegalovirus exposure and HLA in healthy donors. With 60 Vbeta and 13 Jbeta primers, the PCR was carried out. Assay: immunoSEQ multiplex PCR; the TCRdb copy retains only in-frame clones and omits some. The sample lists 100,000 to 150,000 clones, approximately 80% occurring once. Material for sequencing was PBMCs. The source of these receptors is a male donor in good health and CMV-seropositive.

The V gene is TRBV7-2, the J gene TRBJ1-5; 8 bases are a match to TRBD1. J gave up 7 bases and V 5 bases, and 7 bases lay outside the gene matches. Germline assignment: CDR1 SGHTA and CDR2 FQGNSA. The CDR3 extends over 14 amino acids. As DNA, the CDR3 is TGTGCCAGCAGCCCAAGGACAGGGCACCAGCCCCAGCATTTT. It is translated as CASSPRTGHQPQHF.

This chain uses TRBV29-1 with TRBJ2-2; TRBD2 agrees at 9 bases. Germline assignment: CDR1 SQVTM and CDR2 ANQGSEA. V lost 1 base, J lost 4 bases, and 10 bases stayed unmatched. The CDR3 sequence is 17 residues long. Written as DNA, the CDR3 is TGCAGCGTTGAAGGAGTTATAGCGGGAGACGTCACCGGGGAGCTGTTTTTT. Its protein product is CSVEGVIAGDVTGELFF.

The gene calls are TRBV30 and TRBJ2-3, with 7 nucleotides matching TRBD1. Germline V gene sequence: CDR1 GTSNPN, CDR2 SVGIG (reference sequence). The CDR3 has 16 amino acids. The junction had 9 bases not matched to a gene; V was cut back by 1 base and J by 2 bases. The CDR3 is CAWSGGDRADTDTQYF. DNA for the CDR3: TGTGCCTGGAGTGGGGGAGACAGGGCTGACACAGATACGCAGTATTTT.

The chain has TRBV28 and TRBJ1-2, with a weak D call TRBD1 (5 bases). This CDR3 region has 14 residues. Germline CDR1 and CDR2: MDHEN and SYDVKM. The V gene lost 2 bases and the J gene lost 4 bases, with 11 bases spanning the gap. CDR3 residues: CASSLSSRVYGYTF. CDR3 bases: TGTGCCAGCAGTTTAAGTTCCAGGGTCTATGGCTACACCTTC.

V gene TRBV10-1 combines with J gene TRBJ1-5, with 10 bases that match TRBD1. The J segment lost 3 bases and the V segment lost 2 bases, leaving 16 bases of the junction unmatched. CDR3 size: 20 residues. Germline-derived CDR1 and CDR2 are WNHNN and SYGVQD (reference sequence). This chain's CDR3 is CASSESGRQGALNFNQPQHF. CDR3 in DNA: TGCGCCAGCAGTGAGAGTGGGAGACAGGGGGCTCTTAATTTCAATCAGCCCCAGCATTTT.

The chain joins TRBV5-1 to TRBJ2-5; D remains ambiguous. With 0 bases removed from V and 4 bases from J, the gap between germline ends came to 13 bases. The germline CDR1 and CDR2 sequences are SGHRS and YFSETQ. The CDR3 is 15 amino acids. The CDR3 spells CASSLAFYQAETQYF. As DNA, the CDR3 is TGCGCCAGCAGCTTGGCCTTTTACCAGGCAGAGACCCAGTACTTC.

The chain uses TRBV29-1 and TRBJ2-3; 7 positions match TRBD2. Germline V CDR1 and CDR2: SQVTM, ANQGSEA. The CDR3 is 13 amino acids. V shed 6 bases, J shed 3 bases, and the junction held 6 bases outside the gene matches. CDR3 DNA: TGCAGCGTGGTAGGACTAGGGACAGATACGCAGTATTTT. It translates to CSVVGLGTDTQYF.

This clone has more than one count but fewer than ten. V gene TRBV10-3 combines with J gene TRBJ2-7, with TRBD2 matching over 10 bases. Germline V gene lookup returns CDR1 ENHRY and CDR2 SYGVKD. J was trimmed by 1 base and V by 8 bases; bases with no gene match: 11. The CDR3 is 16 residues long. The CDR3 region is CAIGGSSGRWSYEQYF. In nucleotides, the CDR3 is TGTGCCATCGGCGGATCTAGCGGGAGATGGTCCTACGAGCAGTACTTC.

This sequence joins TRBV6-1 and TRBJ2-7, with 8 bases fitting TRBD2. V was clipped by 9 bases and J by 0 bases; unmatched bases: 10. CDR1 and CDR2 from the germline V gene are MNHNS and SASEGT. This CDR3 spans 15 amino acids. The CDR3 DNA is TGTGCCAGTACCGGGGGGGGCGAAACCTCCTACGAGCAGTACTTC. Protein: CASTGGGETSYEQYF.

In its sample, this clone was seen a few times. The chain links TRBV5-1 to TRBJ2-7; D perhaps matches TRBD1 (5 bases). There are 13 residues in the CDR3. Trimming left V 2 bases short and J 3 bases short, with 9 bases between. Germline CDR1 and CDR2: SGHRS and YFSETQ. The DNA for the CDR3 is TGCGCCAGCAGCTTAGCAGGGCTCTACGAGCAGTACTTC. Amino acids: CASSLAGLYEQYF.

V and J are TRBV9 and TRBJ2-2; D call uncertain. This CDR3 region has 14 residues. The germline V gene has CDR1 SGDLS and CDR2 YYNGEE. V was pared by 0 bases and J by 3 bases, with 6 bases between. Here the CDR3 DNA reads TGTGCCAGCAGCGTAGACCCGGACACCGGGGAGCTGTTTTTT. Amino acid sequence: CASSVDPDTGELFF. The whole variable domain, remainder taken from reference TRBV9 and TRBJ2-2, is DSGVTQTPKHLITATGQRVTLRCSPRSGDLSVYWYQQSLDQGLQFLIQYYNGEERAKGNILERFSAQQFPDLHSELNLSSLELGDSALYFCASSVDPDTGELFFGEGSRLTVL.

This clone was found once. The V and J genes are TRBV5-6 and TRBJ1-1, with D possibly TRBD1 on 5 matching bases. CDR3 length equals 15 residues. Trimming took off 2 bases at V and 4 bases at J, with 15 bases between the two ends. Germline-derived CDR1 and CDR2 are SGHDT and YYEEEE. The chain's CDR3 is CASSLPRGGFTEAFF. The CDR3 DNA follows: TGTGCCAGCAGCTTACCCCGGGGGGGTTTCACTGAAGCTTTCTTT.

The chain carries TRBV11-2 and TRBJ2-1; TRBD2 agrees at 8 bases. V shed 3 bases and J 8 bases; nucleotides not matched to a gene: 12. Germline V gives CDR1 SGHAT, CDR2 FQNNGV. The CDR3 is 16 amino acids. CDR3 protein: CASSLLGGRITYEQFF. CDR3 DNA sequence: TGTGCCAGCAGCTTGCTTGGCGGGAGGATAACCTATGAGCAGTTCTTC.

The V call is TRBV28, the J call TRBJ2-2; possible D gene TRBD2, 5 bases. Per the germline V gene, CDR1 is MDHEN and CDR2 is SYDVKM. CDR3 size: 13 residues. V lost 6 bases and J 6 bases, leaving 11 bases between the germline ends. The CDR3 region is CASSRGKSGELFF. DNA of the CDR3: TGTGCCAGCAGCCGAGGGAAATCCGGGGAGCTGTTTTTT. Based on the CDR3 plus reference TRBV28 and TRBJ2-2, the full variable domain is DVKVTQSSRYLVKRTGEKVFLECVQDMDHENMFWYRQDPGLGLRLIYFSYDVKMKEKGDIPEGYSVSREKKERFSLILESASTNQTSMYLCASSRGKSGELFFGEGSRLTVL.

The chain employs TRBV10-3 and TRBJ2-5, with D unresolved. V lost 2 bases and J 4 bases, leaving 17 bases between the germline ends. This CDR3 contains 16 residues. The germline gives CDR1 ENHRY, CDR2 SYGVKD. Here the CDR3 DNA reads TGTGCCATCAGTGAGCTTCAAAGCAGCCTAGGAGAGACCCAGTACTTC. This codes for CAISELQSSLGETQYF.

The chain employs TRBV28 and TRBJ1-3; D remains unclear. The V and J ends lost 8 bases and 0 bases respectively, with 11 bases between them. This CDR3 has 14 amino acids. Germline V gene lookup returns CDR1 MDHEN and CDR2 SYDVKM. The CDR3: CASSGVLSGNTIYF. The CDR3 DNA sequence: TGTGCCAGCTCTGGAGTCCTCTCTGGAAACACCATATATTTT.

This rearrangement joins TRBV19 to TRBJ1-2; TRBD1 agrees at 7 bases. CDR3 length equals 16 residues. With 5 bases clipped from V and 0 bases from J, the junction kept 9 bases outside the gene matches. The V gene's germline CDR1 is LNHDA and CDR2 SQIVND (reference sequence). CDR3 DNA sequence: TGTGCCAGTAGTCCCGAGACAGGGCTAGCTAACTATGGCTACACCTTC. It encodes CASSPETGLANYGYTF.

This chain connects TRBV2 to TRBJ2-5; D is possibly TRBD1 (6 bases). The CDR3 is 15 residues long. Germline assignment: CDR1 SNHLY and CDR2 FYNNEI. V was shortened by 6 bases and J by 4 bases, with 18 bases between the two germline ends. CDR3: CASSLFTGIGETQYF. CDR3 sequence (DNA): TGTGCCAGCAGCCTTTTCACAGGGATCGGAGAGACCCAGTACTTC.

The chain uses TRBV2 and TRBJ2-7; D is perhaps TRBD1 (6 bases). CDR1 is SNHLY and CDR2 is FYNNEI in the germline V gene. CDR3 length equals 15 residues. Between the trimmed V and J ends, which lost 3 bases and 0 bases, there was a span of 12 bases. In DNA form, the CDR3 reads TGTGCCAGCAGTGACAGGACAGAGAGCTCCTACGAGCAGTACTTC. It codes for CASSDRTESSYEQYF.

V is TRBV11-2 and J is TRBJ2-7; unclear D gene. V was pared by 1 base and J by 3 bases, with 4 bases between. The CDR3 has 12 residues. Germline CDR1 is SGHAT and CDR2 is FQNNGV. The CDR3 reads CASSLAGYEQYF. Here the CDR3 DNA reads TGTGCCAGCAGCTTAGCGGGCTACGAGCAGTACTTC.

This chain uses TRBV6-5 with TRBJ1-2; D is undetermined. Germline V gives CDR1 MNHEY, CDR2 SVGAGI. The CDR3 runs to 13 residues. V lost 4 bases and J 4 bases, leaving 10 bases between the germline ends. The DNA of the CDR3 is TGTGCCAGCAGTTCATTGGGAGGCTATGGCTACACCTTC. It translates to CASSSLGGYGYTF.

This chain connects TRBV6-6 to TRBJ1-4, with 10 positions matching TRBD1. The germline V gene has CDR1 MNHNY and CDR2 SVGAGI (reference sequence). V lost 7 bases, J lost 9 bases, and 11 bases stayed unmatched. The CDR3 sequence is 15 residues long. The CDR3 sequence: CASIKPGTGDKKLFF. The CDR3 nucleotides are TGTGCCAGCATAAAGCCCGGGACAGGGGATAAAAAACTGTTTTTT.

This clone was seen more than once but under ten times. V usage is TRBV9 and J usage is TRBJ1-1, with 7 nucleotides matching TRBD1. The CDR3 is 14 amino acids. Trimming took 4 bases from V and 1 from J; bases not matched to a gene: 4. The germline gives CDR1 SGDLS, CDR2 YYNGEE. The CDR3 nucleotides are TGTGCCAGCAGCCCCGGGGACAGGAACACTGAAGCTTTCTTT. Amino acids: CASSPGDRNTEAFF.

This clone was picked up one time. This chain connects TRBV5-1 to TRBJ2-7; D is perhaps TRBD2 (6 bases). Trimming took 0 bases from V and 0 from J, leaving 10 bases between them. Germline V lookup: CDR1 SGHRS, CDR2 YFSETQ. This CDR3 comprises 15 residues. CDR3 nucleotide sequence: TGCGCCAGCAGCTTGGAAGCGGGTAGCTCCTACGAGCAGTACTTC. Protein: CASSLEAGSSYEQYF.

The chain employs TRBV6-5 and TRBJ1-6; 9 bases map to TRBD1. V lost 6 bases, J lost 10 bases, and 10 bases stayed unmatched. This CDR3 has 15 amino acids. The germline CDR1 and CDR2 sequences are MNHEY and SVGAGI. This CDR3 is CASSNGQGFWSPLHF. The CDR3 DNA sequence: TGTGCCAGCAGCAATGGACAGGGGTTTTGGTCACCCCTCCACTTT.

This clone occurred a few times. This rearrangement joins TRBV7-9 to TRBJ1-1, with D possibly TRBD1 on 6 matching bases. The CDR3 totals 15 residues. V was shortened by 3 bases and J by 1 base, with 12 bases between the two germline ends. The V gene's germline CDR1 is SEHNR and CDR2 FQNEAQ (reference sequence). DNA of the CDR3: TGTGCCAGCAGCTTTGATGGGGGCCCGAACACTGAAGCTTTCTTT. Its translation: CASSFDGGPNTEAFF.

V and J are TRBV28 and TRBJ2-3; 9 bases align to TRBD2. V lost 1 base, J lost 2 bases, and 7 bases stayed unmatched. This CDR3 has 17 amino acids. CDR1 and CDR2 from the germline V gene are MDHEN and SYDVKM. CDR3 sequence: CASSLFGGRASTDTQYF. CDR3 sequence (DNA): TGTGCCAGCAGTTTATTTGGCGGGAGGGCGTCCACAGATACGCAGTATTTT.

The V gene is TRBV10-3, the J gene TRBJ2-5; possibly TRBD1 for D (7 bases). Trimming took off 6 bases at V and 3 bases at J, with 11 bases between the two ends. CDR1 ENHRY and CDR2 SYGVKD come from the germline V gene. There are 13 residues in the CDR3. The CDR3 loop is CAISPRGEETQYF. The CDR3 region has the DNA TGTGCCATCAGCCCCAGGGGGGAAGAGACCCAGTACTTC.

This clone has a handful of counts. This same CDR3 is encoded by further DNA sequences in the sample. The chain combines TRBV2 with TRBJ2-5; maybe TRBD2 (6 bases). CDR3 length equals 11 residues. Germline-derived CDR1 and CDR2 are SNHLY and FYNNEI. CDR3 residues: CASRGGETQYF. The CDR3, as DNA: TGTGCGTCCCGGGGAGGAGAGACCCAGTACTTC.

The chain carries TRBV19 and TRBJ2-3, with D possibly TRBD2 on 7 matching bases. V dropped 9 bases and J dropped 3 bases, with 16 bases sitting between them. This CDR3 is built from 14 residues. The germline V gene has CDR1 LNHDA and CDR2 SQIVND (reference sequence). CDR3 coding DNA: TGTGCCAGCAGAAGGGGGGGGAGGACAGATACGCAGTATTTT. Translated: CASRRGGRTDTQYF.

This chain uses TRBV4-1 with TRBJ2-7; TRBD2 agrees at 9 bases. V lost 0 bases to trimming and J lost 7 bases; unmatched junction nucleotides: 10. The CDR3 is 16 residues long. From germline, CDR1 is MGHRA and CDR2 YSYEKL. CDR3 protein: CASSQDLGLAGLEQYF. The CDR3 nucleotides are TGCGCCAGCAGCCAAGATCTGGGACTAGCAGGTTTGGAGCAGTACTTC.

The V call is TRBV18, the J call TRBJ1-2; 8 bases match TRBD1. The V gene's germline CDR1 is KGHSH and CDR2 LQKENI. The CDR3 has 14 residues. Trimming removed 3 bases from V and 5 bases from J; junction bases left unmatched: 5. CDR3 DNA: TGTGCCAGCTCACCGACAGGGGCGGAATATGGCTACACCTTC. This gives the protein CASSPTGAEYGYTF. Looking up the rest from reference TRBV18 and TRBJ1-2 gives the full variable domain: NAGVMQNPRHLVRRRGQEARLRCSPMKGHSHVYWYRQLPEEGLKFMVYLQKENIIDESGMPKERFSAEFPKEGPSILRIQQVVRGDSAAYFCASSPTGAEYGYTFGSGTRLTVV.